This TCR beta chain was sequenced for a study of CD8 T cells in ankylosing spondylitis. Study-wide points: It was reported that disease-linked clones were significantly enriched in matched ankylosing spondylitis synovial fluid. Typical of ankylosing spondylitis blood, it appeared, was a TCR beta motif of several highly homologous variants. Reactive arthritis synovial fluid and blood previously showed some of these motif variants.

This clonotype was seen a handful of times. Antigen specificity is unknown. TCRdb called the 5' RACE reads again in MiXCR, with one record for every CDR3 protein. This sample has fewer than 650,000 distinct CDR3 sequences, with over 9.5% found just once. Germline trimming cut 4 bases from V and 4 bases from J; bases unmatched to any gene: 6. This CDR3 is built from 14 residues. In germline, CDR1 is SGHDT, CDR2 YYEEEE. Sequencing used blood, either unsorted or a sorted T cell fraction (not recorded which). This TCR was recovered from a male donor with ankylosing spondylitis. The V and J genes are TRBV5-6 and TRBJ1-1, with 8 bases fitting TRBD1. In nucleotides, the CDR3 is TGTGCCAGCAGCGGACAGGGTGGGGCCACTGAAGCTTTCTTT. Protein product: CASSGQGGATEAFF.